Listed below are T cell receptor beta chains from one sample, sequenced in a study of T cells in Graves' hyperthyroidism and ophthalmopathy. TCRdb analysed the multiplex PCR reads with MiXCR anew, one entry per CDR3 protein. The sample shows about 600,000 distinct CDR3 sequences, 13% to 15% of them seen only once. Material: blood. These receptors all come from a woman aged 18 to 35 with Graves' ophthalmopathy. Each CDR3 is given with its conserved first and last residue. A D gene is named only where the DNA matches it firmly.

CDR3aa: CASSPYPGYYGYTF
v_gene: TRBV27
j_gene: TRBJ1-2
d_gene: .

CDR3aa: CATRLAASTDTQYF
v_gene: TRBV12-3/TRBV12-4
j_gene: TRBJ2-3
d_gene: TRBD2

CDR3aa: CASSSGSGRNNEQFF
v_gene: TRBV4-1
j_gene: TRBJ2-1
d_gene: TRBD2

CDR3aa: CASKQGSNYEQYF
v_gene: TRBV7-8
j_gene: TRBJ2-7
d_gene: TRBD1

CDR3aa: CASSQGGQGTNEQYF
v_gene: TRBV3-1
j_gene: TRBJ2-7
d_gene: TRBD1

CDR3aa: CASSLFPGTGADYGYTF
v_gene: TRBV11-3
j_gene: TRBJ1-2
d_gene: TRBD1

CDR3aa: CASSLSWGHEQYF
v_gene: TRBV14
j_gene: TRBJ2-7
d_gene: .

CDR3aa: CASSPSAGPGLEQFF
v_gene: TRBV7-3
j_gene: TRBJ2-1
d_gene: .

CDR3aa: CASSPVSGNEQFF
v_gene: TRBV18
j_gene: TRBJ2-1
d_gene: .

CDR3aa: CASSPPGTGDYEQYF
v_gene: TRBV18
j_gene: TRBJ2-7
d_gene: TRBD1

CDR3aa: CSARVGQGGETQYF
v_gene: TRBV20-1
j_gene: TRBJ2-5
d_gene: .

CDR3aa: CASSPPWRNEQFF
v_gene: TRBV11-2
j_gene: TRBJ2-1
d_gene: .

CDR3aa: CASRLGQLASYEQYF
v_gene: TRBV27
j_gene: TRBJ2-7
d_gene: .

CDR3aa: CASSLYRDSYLWALHF
v_gene: TRBV27
j_gene: TRBJ1-6
d_gene: TRBD1

CDR3aa: CASSRPPSDEQYF
v_gene: TRBV5-6
j_gene: TRBJ2-7
d_gene: .

CDR3aa: CASSQDVRTGGRLVLGEQYF
v_gene: TRBV4-3
j_gene: TRBJ2-7
d_gene: TRBD1

CDR3aa: CASSPTGMGNIQYF
v_gene: TRBV11-2
j_gene: TRBJ2-4
d_gene: .

CDR3aa: CASSPPTPVIEYNEQFF
v_gene: TRBV13
j_gene: TRBJ2-1
d_gene: .

CDR3aa: CASSKSRGGRTDTQYF
v_gene: TRBV27
j_gene: TRBJ2-3
d_gene: .

CDR3aa: CASSVEISRGGPPYNEQFF
v_gene: TRBV9
j_gene: TRBJ2-1
d_gene: .

CDR3aa: CASSSDRRGAFF
v_gene: TRBV7-9
j_gene: TRBJ1-1
d_gene: TRBD1

CDR3aa: CASSLSGTNTEAFF
v_gene: TRBV6-1
j_gene: TRBJ1-1
d_gene: .

CDR3aa: CASSSSIYNEQFF
v_gene: TRBV28
j_gene: TRBJ2-1
d_gene: .

CDR3aa: CASSSPSGKRTEQFF
v_gene: TRBV12-3/TRBV12-4
j_gene: TRBJ2-1
d_gene: TRBD2

CDR3aa: CASGLVRAGGFYEQYF
v_gene: TRBV12-5
j_gene: TRBJ2-7
d_gene: TRBD2

CDR3aa: CASSQEEEVLRPQHF
v_gene: TRBV4-1
j_gene: TRBJ1-5
d_gene: .

CDR3aa: CASSPSQGDYGYTF
v_gene: TRBV14
j_gene: TRBJ1-2
d_gene: .

CDR3aa: CASSLVPVRETQYF
v_gene: TRBV11-2
j_gene: TRBJ2-5
d_gene: .

CDR3aa: CASGRNYEQYF
v_gene: TRBV7-2
j_gene: TRBJ2-7
d_gene: .

CDR3aa: CASSYSPLDISRRDTIYF
v_gene: TRBV6-6
j_gene: TRBJ1-3
d_gene: .

CDR3aa: CASSRTSGQIYNEQFF
v_gene: TRBV28
j_gene: TRBJ2-1
d_gene: TRBD2

CDR3aa: CASTASREKLFF
v_gene: TRBV12-3/TRBV12-4
j_gene: TRBJ1-4
d_gene: .

CDR3aa: CASRRASGSSYEQYF
v_gene: TRBV6-1
j_gene: TRBJ2-7
d_gene: TRBD2

CDR3aa: CASSIRQGAGSGANVLTF
v_gene: TRBV7-8
j_gene: TRBJ2-6
d_gene: TRBD1

CDR3aa: CASTPVDGPRLSYEQYF
v_gene: TRBV11-2
j_gene: TRBJ2-7
d_gene: .

CDR3aa: CASSLYANSYEQYF
v_gene: TRBV7-3
j_gene: TRBJ2-7
d_gene: .

CDR3aa: CASSAGSGGTQYF
v_gene: TRBV27
j_gene: TRBJ2-5
d_gene: .

CDR3aa: CASSLAGLGGRVFSEQFF
v_gene: TRBV5-4
j_gene: TRBJ2-1
d_gene: TRBD2

CDR3aa: CSARDQGGGTDTQYF
v_gene: TRBV20-1
j_gene: TRBJ2-3
d_gene: TRBD2

CDR3aa: CASGRPQAGNTIYF
v_gene: TRBV2
j_gene: TRBJ1-3
d_gene: .